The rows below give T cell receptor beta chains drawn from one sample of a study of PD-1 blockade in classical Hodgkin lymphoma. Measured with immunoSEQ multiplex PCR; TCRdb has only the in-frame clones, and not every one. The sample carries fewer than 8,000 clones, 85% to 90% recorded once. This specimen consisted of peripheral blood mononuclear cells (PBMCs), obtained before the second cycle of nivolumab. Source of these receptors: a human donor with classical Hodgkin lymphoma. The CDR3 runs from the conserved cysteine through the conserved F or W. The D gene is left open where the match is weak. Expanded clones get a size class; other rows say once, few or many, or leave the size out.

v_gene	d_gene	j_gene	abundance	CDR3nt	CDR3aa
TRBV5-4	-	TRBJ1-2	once	TGTGCCAGCAGCCGGGTACTCCCTAACTATGGCTACACCTTC	CASSRVLPNYGYTF
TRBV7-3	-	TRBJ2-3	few	TGTGCCAGCAGTCCCCCGGGACGGGGCACAGATACGCAGTATTTT	CASSPPGRGTDTQYF
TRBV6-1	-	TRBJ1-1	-	TGTGCCAGCAGTGATCCAGGGTGGAGGACTGAAGCTTTCTTT	CASSDPGWRTEAFF
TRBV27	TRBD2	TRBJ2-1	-	TGTGCCAGCAGTTGGGCGGGGGGAAGCTCCTACAATGAGCAGTTCTTC	CASSWAGGSSYNEQFF
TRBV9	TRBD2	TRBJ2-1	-	TGTGCCAGCAGCGTAGAAGCGGGAGGGCCCAATGAGCAGTTCTTC	CASSVEAGGPNEQFF
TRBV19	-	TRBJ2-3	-	TGTGCCAGTAGTATCGGAGGCGGACTCACAGATACGCAGTATTTT	CASSIGGGLTDTQYF
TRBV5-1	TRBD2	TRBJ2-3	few	TGCGCCAGCAGCCGTAGCGGGGCTCGAATTGATACGCAGTATTTT	CASSRSGARIDTQYF
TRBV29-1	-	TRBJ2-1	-	TGCAGCGTTGAAAGCAGGGGTAGGGGTGAGCAGTTCTTC	CSVESRGRGEQFF
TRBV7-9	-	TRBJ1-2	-	TGTGCCAGCAGCTTAGCGCCTCTCAGGGTAAGAGTGGACGGCTACACCTTC	CASSLAPLRVRVDGYTF
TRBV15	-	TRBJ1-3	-	TGTGCCACCAGCAGAGATATGAGGGGCTCTGGAAACACCATATATTTT	CATSRDMRGSGNTIYF
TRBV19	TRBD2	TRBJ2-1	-	TGTGCCAGTAGTGCCATAGCGGGAGGGAAGTACAATGAGCAGTTCTTC	CASSAIAGGKYNEQFF